Listed here are 18 T cell receptor beta chains from one sample, sequenced in a study of regulatory T cells in long-lasting Graves disease. Time point of the sample: newly diagnosed GD, antithyroid drugs for less than 3 months. Making the TCR library involved RNA that had been extracted from PBMCs. Construction of TCR beta libraries relied on iRepertoire HTBI primers and on Arm-PCR targeting CDR3 regions. Using its own MiXCR run on the multiplex PCR reads, TCRdb lists one record per CDR3 protein. The sample holds 200,000 to 250,000 distinct CDR3 sequences, around 21% seen once. The sequencing used peripheral blood mononuclear cells (PBMCs), collected at new diagnosis, from a patient treated with antithyroid drugs. These TCRs come from a female donor with Graves disease.

This clonotype was detected ten times or more. The chain joins TRBV20-1 to TRBJ1-1; TRBD1 is a possible D gene (6 bases). Trimming left V 4 bases short and J 4 bases short, with 16 bases between. The CDR3 totals 14 residues. CDR1 and CDR2 (germline): DFQATT, SNEGSKA (reference sequence). CDR3 in DNA: TGCAGTGCTAAACCGGGACAAGCCTCCACTGAAGCTTTCTTT. Encoded protein: CSAKPGQASTEAFF.

This chain connects TRBV27 to TRBJ1-2; D is unclear. Germline V gene lookup returns CDR1 MNHEY and CDR2 SMNVEV (reference sequence). Between the trimmed V and J ends, which lost 0 bases and 7 bases, there was a span of 12 bases. The CDR3 is made up of 14 amino acids. The CDR3 sequence: CASSLSRDVGGYTF. The CDR3 DNA is TGTGCCAGCAGTTTATCGCGGGATGTAGGTGGCTACACCTTC.

V gene TRBV7-2 combines with J gene TRBJ2-7; D not certain. V was pared by 4 bases and J by 0 bases, with 10 bases between. CDR3 length: 14 amino acids. CDR1 and CDR2 from the germline V gene are SGHTA and FQGNSA. CDR3 sequence reads: CASSSYSDSYEQYF. CDR3 DNA: TGTGCCAGCAGCTCTTACAGTGACTCCTACGAGCAGTACTTC.

Ten or more counts support this clonotype. The chain employs TRBV2 and TRBJ2-1; no definite D call. Germline CDR1 reads SNHLY; CDR2 reads FYNNEI. Trimming took 4 bases from V and 2 from J, leaving 9 bases between them. The length of the CDR3 is 14 residues. The CDR3 DNA is TGTGCCAGCAGTGGATCCGGAACCTACAATGAGCAGTTCTTC. The encoded protein is CASSGSGTYNEQFF.

In nucleotides, the CDR3 is TGCAGTGCTAAAACGGCGACAGTACTAGGTGGCTACACCTTC. Its translation is CSAKTATVLGGYTF. J is TRBJ1-2 and V is TRBV20-1; weak D call: TRBD1 (5 bases). Germline CDR1 is DFQATT and CDR2 is SNEGSKA (reference sequence). The CDR3 runs to 14 residues. Trimming took 4 bases from V and 7 from J, leaving 19 bases between them.

This clonotype was detected once. This sequence joins TRBV20-1 and TRBJ2-4; 8 bases map to TRBD2. J was trimmed by 5 bases and V by 3 bases; bases with no gene match: 3. Looked up from germline, CDR1 is DFQATT and CDR2 is SNEGSKA (reference sequence). The CDR3 is made up of 13 amino acids. The CDR3 region is CSARRGAENIQYF. The CDR3 nucleotides are TGCAGTGCTAGGCGGGGGGCAGAAAACATTCAGTACTTC.

This clonotype was recorded many times. The chain is built from TRBV11-2 and TRBJ2-7; the D gene is possibly TRBD2 (6 bases). Between the trimmed V and J ends, which lost 1 base and 3 bases, there was a span of 19 bases. This CDR3 is built from 17 residues. Looked up from germline, CDR1 is SGHAT and CDR2 is FQNNGV. In DNA form, the CDR3 reads TGTGCCAGCAGCTTAGTATCTAGCGTTGGCCCTAGCTACGAGCAGTACTTC. This gives the protein CASSLVSSVGPSYEQYF. The variable domain in full, completed from reference TRBV11-2 and TRBJ2-7, reads EAGVAQSPRYKIIEKRQSVAFWCNPISGHATLYWYQQILGQGPKLLIQFQNNGVVDDSQLPKDRFSAERLKGVDSTLKIQPAKLEDSAVYLCASSLVSSVGPSYEQYFGPGTRLTVT.

This clonotype was counted a few times. With a much larger clone just one base away, this may be a read error. The rearrangement joins TRBV12-3 or TRBV12-4 to TRBJ2-7; 11 positions match TRBD2. J lost 7 bases, V lost 5 bases, and 13 bases had no gene match. This CDR3 region has 16 residues. CDR3 DNA sequence: TGTGCCAGCAGTGTGGGACTAGCGGAGGGGCCGAAAGAGCAGTACTTC. The encoded protein is CASSVGLAEGPKEQYF.

This chain uses TRBV2 with TRBJ2-3, with 10 bases that match TRBD1. The V and J ends lost 3 bases and 4 bases, in that order; junction bases with no gene match: 4. Germline CDR1 SNHLY, CDR2 FYNNEI. The CDR3 is 15 amino acids. CDR3 sequence: CASSDGQGGPDTQYF. The CDR3 region has the DNA TGTGCCAGCAGTGACGGACAGGGGGGGCCAGATACGCAGTATTTT.

This clonotype came up many times. The chain links TRBV11-2 to TRBJ2-5, with D perhaps given as TRBD1 or TRBD2 (5 bases each). Trimming cost V 3 bases and J 4 bases, with 12 bases left between them. From germline, CDR1 is SGHAT and CDR2 FQNNGV. The CDR3 spans 14 residues. The CDR3 here is CASSLGPSGETQYF. The CDR3 DNA reads TGTGCCAGCAGCTTGGGGCCCAGCGGAGAGACCCAGTACTTC.

The genes are TRBV28 and TRBJ2-5; D is possibly TRBD2 (5 bases). With 4 bases removed from V and 2 bases from J, the gap between germline ends came to 17 bases. The CDR3 loop spans 16 amino acids. Per germline, CDR1 MDHEN and CDR2 SYDVKM. CDR3 DNA sequence: TGTGCCAGCAGTTCCCCATCAGCGGCCAAACAAGAGACCCAGTACTTC. This encodes CASSSPSAAKQETQYF.

About this clonotype itself: This could be a read error, since a much larger clone is one nucleotide away. V and J are TRBV28 and TRBJ1-4; 10 bases agree with TRBD1. Germline lookup yields CDR1 MDHEN and CDR2 SYDVKM. After removal of 7 bases from V and 8 bases from J, the junction contained 10 bases not matched to a gene. The CDR3 sequence is 15 residues long. The CDR3 coding sequence is TGTGCCAGCACCGCCACCGGGACAGGGGACGAAAAACTGTTTTTT. The encoded protein is CASTATGTGDEKLFF.

The V and J genes are TRBV29-1 and TRBJ1-1; no clear D. Trimming removed 4 bases at V and 1 base at J, with 16 bases between. Germline lookup yields CDR1 SQVTM and CDR2 ANQGSEA. This CDR3 region has 15 residues. In DNA form, the CDR3 reads TGCAGCGTTGTCCCCCGGTTCGCCCCGAACACTGAAGCTTTCTTT. It codes for CSVVPRFAPNTEAFF.

This clonotype was seen many times. The V and J genes are TRBV10-3 and TRBJ2-7, with a tentative D call TRBD2 (9 bases). CDR3 length: 17 amino acids. Trimming left V 6 bases short and J 4 bases short, with 25 bases between. Germline values: CDR1 ENHRY, CDR2 SYGVKD. CDR3 in DNA: TGTGCCATCAGAGGACAGGGAGTGGCTAGCGGGGAATACGAGCAGTACTTC. Its protein product is CAIRGQGVASGEYEQYF.

This clonotype turned up a few times. The chain links TRBV11-1 to TRBJ2-5, with D unresolved. The CDR3 has 13 residues. CDR1 and CDR2 (germline): SGHAT, FQDESV (reference sequence). Between the trimmed V and J ends, which lost 5 bases and 0 bases, there was a span of 7 bases. CDR3 nucleotide sequence: TGTGCCAGCAGCACACAGAACCAAGAGACCCAGTACTTC. As protein: CASSTQNQETQYF.

The gene calls are TRBV28 and TRBJ2-2; 11 bases map to TRBD1. Per the germline V gene, CDR1 is MDHEN and CDR2 is SYDVKM. The V and J ends lost 6 bases and 3 bases, in that order; junction bases with no gene match: 6. This CDR3 region has 16 residues. DNA for the CDR3: TGTGCCAGCAGATTTCGGGACAGGGGGGACACCGGGGAGCTGTTTTTT. Protein product: CASRFRDRGDTGELFF.

This clonotype occurred many times. The chain recombines TRBV4-1 with TRBJ2-7; 9 nucleotides align to TRBD1. Germline loops: CDR1 MGHRA, CDR2 YSYEKL. The CDR3 has 14 residues. Unmatched junction bases numbered 9, after V lost 6 bases and J lost 6 bases. CDR3 amino acids: CASRAPGQGGEQYF. The CDR3 DNA is TGCGCCAGCAGAGCGCCGGGACAGGGTGGCGAGCAGTACTTC.

The rearrangement uses TRBV20-1 and TRBJ2-2, with 15 bases lining up with TRBD2. The CDR3 is 19 amino acids. Germline trimming cut 0 bases from V and 7 bases from J; bases unmatched to any gene: 12. CDR1 is DFQATT and CDR2 is SNEGSKA in the germline V gene (reference sequence). The CDR3 spells CSAREDPGTSGGTDGELFF. The CDR3, as DNA: TGCAGTGCTAGAGAAGATCCCGGGACTAGCGGGGGGACGGACGGGGAGCTGTTTTTT.